This is a list of T cell receptor beta chains from one sample in a study of cytomegalovirus exposure and HLA in healthy donors. TCRdb keeps only in-frame clones here, not all; method: immunoSEQ multiplex PCR. The profile shows tens of thousands of clones, 55% to 75% of them singletons. Specimen: PBMCs. These receptors came from a woman under 40 in good health and CMV-seronegative. Both conserved end residues are trimmed from each CDR3. Each record gives: V gene, clone size, J gene, CDR3 protein. The size of a clone is reported for some rows only, either as once, few or many, or as a class for expanded clones.

>TRBV5-6|few|TRBJ2-3
ASSLDRPDTQY
>TRBV27|NA|TRBJ2-1
ASSLQGRLNEQF
>TRBV5-1|few|TRBJ1-1
ASRTYPRGTENTEAF
>TRBV5-1|NA|TRBJ2-3
ASSFRLAGGPTDTQY
>TRBV27|NA|TRBJ1-1
ASSLQGGITEAF
>TRBV30|NA|TRBJ1-6
AWSPPGTDSSPLH
>TRBV18|NA|TRBJ1-5
ASSSSTGGKDQPQH
>TRBV6-4|NA|TRBJ1-1
ASSATGYAEAF
>TRBV20-1|NA|TRBJ1-6
SARSPGSLH
>TRBV6-4|once|TRBJ2-3
ASSEGQEADTQY
>TRBV19|NA|TRBJ1-4
ASSAGLQEKLF
>TRBV2|NA|TRBJ1-5
ASTREATINQPQH
>TRBV27|once|TRBJ1-5
ASSSGMANQPQH
>TRBV28|NA|TRBJ2-1
ASSPQGNYNEQF
>TRBV27|NA|TRBJ1-5
ASSFGGGQPQH
>TRBV6-4|NA|TRBJ2-2
ASSEQGSGELF
>TRBV19|NA|TRBJ1-2
ASSIVTTGLIYGYT
>TRBV5-4|NA|TRBJ1-4
ASSWDGTVTQKLF
>TRBV29-1|NA|TRBJ2-1
SVEANLLVSHEQF
>TRBV6-1|NA|TRBJ2-1
ASSERPGDAYNEQF
>TRBV30|NA|TRBJ1-4
AWSRGNIATNEKLF
>TRBV5-1|NA|TRBJ2-1
ASSPGTSGSGYNEQF
>TRBV4-1|NA|TRBJ1-4
ASSQEKRTGGYEKLF
>TRBV7-9|NA|TRBJ2-2
ASSGDSVGDGELF
>TRBV10-3|NA|TRBJ2-2
AISEGNRATGELF
>TRBV30|NA|TRBJ1-1
AWSVLSTEAF
>TRBV7-6|NA|TRBJ2-5
ASSRGGEETQY
>TRBV6-5|NA|TRBJ2-7
ASGLRGTPYEQY
>TRBV5-1|NA|TRBJ2-7
ASSFGGAYEQY
>TRBV5-1|few|TRBJ1-4
ASSARGRVSEKLF
>TRBV27|NA|TRBJ1-4
ASRATGYEKLF
>TRBV7-8|NA|TRBJ1-5
ASSQGTVFQPQH
>TRBV4-2|few|TRBJ2-7
ASSLRDSSYEQY
>TRBV6-1|NA|TRBJ1-4
ASSGQGQGVSNEKLF
>TRBV20-1|once|TRBJ1-6
SALQGPPLH
>TRBV18|NA|TRBJ1-3
ASSPWSGSRDTIY
>TRBV6-5|NA|TRBJ1-1
ASTPGQGYTEAF
>TRBV30|NA|TRBJ2-7
AWSFGQRYEQY
>TRBV6-5|NA|TRBJ1-2
ASSRDRSSYGYT
>TRBV2|NA|TRBJ1-3
ASKRSLSGNTIY
>TRBV6-6|NA|TRBJ1-2
ASSYPQGAEGYT
>TRBV18|NA|TRBJ1-6
ASSPLDSENSPLH
>TRBV6-5|NA|TRBJ1-1
ASSYSQGVITEAF
>TRBV18|NA|TRBJ1-5
ASSPGALNSNQPQH
>TRBV29-1|NA|TRBJ2-4
SVVSDRGRNIQY
>TRBV29-1|NA|TRBJ2-1
SVELAGLFNEQF
>TRBV19|few|TRBJ1-5
ASSMSVSQPQH
>TRBV5-1|NA|TRBJ2-7
ASSPAGLQGAIHEQY
>TRBV7-8|NA|TRBJ1-3
ASSLRDRGGNTIY
>TRBV19|NA|TRBJ2-7
ASSQSGLAYEQY
>TRBV4-1|NA|TRBJ2-7
AGGMWRDAEQY
>TRBV14|few|TRBJ2-3
ASSRGAGGTDTQY
>TRBV27|NA|TRBJ2-1
ASSLAGGRYNEQF
>TRBV7-9|once|TRBJ2-7
ASTRGGLSYEQY
>TRBV25-1|NA|TRBJ1-1
ASSENSGAWTEAF
>TRBV11-2|NA|TRBJ1-2
ASSSEKSSPT
>TRBV23-1|NA|TRBJ2-7
ASSNRATPYEQY